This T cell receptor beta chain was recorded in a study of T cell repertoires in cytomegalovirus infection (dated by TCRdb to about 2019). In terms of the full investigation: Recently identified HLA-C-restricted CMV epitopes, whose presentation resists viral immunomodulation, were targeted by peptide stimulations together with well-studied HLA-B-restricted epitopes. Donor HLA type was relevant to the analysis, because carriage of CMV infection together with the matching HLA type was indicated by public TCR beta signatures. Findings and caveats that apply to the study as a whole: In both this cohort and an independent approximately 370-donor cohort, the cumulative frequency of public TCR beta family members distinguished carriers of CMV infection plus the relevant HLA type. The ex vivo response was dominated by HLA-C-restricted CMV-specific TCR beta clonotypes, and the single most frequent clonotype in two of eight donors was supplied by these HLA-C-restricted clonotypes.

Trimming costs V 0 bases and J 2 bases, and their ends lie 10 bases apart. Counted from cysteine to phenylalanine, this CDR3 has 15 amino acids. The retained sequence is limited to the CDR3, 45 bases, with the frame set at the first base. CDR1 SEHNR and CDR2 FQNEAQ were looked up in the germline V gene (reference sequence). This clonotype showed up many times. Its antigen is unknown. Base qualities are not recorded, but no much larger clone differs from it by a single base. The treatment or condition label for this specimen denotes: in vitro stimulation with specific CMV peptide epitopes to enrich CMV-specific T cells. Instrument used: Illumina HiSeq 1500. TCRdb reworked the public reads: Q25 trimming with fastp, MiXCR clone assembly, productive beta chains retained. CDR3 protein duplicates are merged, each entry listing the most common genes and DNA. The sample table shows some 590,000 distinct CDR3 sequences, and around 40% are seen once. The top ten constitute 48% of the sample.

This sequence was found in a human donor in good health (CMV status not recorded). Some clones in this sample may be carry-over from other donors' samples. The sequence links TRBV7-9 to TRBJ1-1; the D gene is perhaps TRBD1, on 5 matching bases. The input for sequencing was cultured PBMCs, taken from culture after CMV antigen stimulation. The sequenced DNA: TGTGCCAGCAGCTTAGCCCGGGGCGACAACACTGAAGCTTTCTTT. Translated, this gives CASSLARGDNTEAFF.